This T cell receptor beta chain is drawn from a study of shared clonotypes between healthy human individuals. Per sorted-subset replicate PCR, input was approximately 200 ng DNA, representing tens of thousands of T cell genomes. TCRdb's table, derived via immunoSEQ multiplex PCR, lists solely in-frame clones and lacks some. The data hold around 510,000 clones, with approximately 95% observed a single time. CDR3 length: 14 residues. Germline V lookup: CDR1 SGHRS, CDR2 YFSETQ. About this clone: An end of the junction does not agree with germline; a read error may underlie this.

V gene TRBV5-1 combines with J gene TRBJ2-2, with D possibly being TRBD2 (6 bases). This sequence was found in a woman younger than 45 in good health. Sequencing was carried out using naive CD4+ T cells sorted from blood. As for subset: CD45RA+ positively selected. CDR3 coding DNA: TGCGCCAGCACGGGGCTAGCGAATACCGGGGAGCTGTTTTTT. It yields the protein CASTGLANTGELFF.